This T cell receptor beta chain was obtained from a study of PD-L1 blockade in urothelial cancer. Trimming at V came to 4 bases and at J to 1 base, leaving 10 bases not matched to a gene. The CDR3 extends over 17 amino acids. Germline lookup yields CDR1 SGDLS and CDR2 YYNGEE. Described time point: peripheral blood 6 weeks after treatment start. TCRdb keeps only in-frame clones here, not all; method: immunoSEQ multiplex PCR. The repertoire holds 120,000 or so clones, with approximately 85% as singletons. The chain links TRBV9 to TRBJ2-1, with TRBD1 matching 8 bases. This receptor was taken from a man aged 45-65 years with urothelial cancer. The sample was PBMCs, taken around atezolizumab (anti-PD-L1) treatment. The CDR3 DNA sequence: TGTGCCAGCAGCCCATCGGACAGGGTAGGGTCCTACAATGAGCAGTTCTTC. Translating gives CASSPSDRVGSYNEQFF. Variable domain in full (rest from reference TRBV9 and TRBJ2-1): DSGVTQTPKHLITATGQRVTLRCSPRSGDLSVYWYQQSLDQGLQFLIQYYNGEERAKGNILERFSAQQFPDLHSELNLSSLELGDSALYFCASSPSDRVGSYNEQFFGPGTRLTVL.